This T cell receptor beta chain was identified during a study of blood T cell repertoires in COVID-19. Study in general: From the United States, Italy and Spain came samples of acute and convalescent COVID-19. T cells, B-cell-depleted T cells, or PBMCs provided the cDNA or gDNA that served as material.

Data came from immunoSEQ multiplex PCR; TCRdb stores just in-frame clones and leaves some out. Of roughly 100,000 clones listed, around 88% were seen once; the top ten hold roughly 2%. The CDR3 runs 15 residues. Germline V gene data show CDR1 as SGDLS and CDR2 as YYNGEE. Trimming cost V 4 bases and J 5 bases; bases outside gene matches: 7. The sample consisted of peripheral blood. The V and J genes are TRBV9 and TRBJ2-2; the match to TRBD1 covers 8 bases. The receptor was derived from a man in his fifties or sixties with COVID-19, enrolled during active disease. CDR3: CASSLGTGWTGELFF. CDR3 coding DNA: TGTGCCAGCAGCCTCGGGACAGGATGGACCGGGGAGCTGTTTTTT.